Shown below are 11 T cell receptor beta chains from a single sample sequenced in a study of shared clonotypes between healthy human individuals. Profiling relied on immunoSEQ multiplex PCR, and the TCRdb table lists in-frame clones only, not all of them. This repertoire shows some 2.4 million clones, under 95% found once; its top ten account for 0.36%. Material for sequencing was naive CD4+ T cells from PBMCs. Subset meaning: CD45RA+ positively selected. Receptors were obtained from a man aged 18 to 29 in good health. Some clones in this sample may be carry-over from other donors' samples.

This clone was seen a few times. The chain carries TRBV11-3 and TRBJ1-3, with D tentatively TRBD1 (6 bases). The germline V gene encodes CDR1 SGHNT and CDR2 YENEEA. CDR3 length equals 14 residues. The V end lost 1 base, the J end lost 2 bases, and 6 bases lay between the germline ends. This chain's CDR3 is CASSLAGAGNTIYF. The CDR3 DNA follows: TGTGCCAGCAGCTTAGCAGGGGCTGGAAACACCATATATTTT.

Only one count was recorded for this clone. The V and J genes are TRBV13 and TRBJ1-1; D remains ambiguous. Trimming took off 2 bases at V and 3 bases at J, with 22 bases between the two ends. In germline, CDR1 is PRHDT, CDR2 FYEKMQ (reference sequence). The CDR3 is 18 amino acids. The CDR3 nucleotides read TGTGCCAGCAGCTTACTACGACTTTATCCCCGATCGGACACTGAAGCTTTCTTT. Its protein product is CASSLLRLYPRSDTEAFF.

The rearrangement uses TRBV6-9 and TRBJ2-1; D is ambiguous. Germline CDR1 and CDR2: MNHGY and SVAAGI. V was pared by 6 bases and J by 0 bases, with 12 bases between. This CDR3 is built from 15 residues. CDR3 protein: CASSKVRSSYNEQFF. CDR3 coding DNA: TGTGCCAGCAGCAAGGTGCGGAGCTCCTACAATGAGCAGTTCTTC.

V is TRBV5-4 and J is TRBJ2-6; unclear D gene. The CDR3 is 16 amino acids. The V and J ends lost 5 bases and 1 base respectively, with 13 bases between them. Germline V gene data show CDR1 as SGHNT and CDR2 as YYREEE (reference sequence). The CDR3 region has the DNA TGTGCCAGCAGTTCTACCGGACGGTCTGGGGCCAACGTCCTGACTTTC. As protein: CASSSTGRSGANVLTF.

Here the CDR3 reads CATSGRARETQYF. In DNA form, the CDR3 reads TGTGCCACCAGCGGGAGGGCCCGAGAGACCCAGTACTTC. The V and J genes are TRBV15 and TRBJ2-5; TRBD2 agrees at 7 bases. The CDR3 totals 13 residues. CDR1 is LNHNV and CDR2 is YYDKDF in the germline V gene (reference sequence). V dropped 5 bases and J dropped 4; count of bases not matched to a gene: 4.

Comments on this clone: Distinct nucleotide sequences in the sample also encode this CDR3. This chain links TRBV6-5 with TRBJ2-7, with 11 nucleotides matching TRBD2. Germline V gene lookup returns CDR1 MNHEY and CDR2 SVGAGI. The J segment lost 3 bases and the V segment lost 4 bases, leaving 2 bases of the junction unmatched. This CDR3 spans 14 amino acids. CDR3 protein: CASSSGTSGYEQYF. In DNA form, the CDR3 reads TGTGCCAGCAGTTCCGGGACTAGCGGCTACGAGCAGTACTTC.

The V gene is TRBV9, the J gene TRBJ2-1; TRBD1 matches at 10 bases. Trimming removed 3 bases from V and 2 bases from J; junction bases left unmatched: 14. The germline CDR1 and CDR2 sequences are SGDLS and YYNGEE. The CDR3 consists of 19 residues. CDR3 region: CASSETGTGAKFPYNEQFF. CDR3 bases: TGTGCCAGCAGCGAGACTGGGACAGGGGCTAAATTCCCCTACAATGAGCAGTTCTTC.

This sequence joins TRBV28 and TRBJ2-7; unclear D gene. This CDR3 is built from 12 residues. The germline V and J ends were trimmed by 5 bases and 0 bases, with 5 bases remaining between them. The germline CDR1 and CDR2 sequences are MDHEN and SYDVKM. CDR3 in amino acids: CASSKYSYEQYF. The CDR3 region has the DNA TGTGCCAGCAGTAAATACTCCTACGAGCAGTACTTC.

This chain links TRBV6-1 with TRBJ1-3, with no clear D. CDR3 length: 15 amino acids. V was clipped by 2 bases and J by 0 bases, with 8 bases between them. Per germline, CDR1 MNHNS and CDR2 SASEGT. CDR3 nucleotides: TGTGCCAGCAGTGAAATGAGTGTCTCTGGAAACACCATATATTTT. This gives the protein CASSEMSVSGNTIYF.

This chain connects TRBV10-1 to TRBJ2-2; 9 nucleotides match TRBD1. Germline CDR1 WNHNN, CDR2 SYGVQD (reference sequence). With V trimmed by 5 bases and J by 7 bases, 11 bases remained unmatched. The CDR3 contains 16 residues. CDR3 nucleotide sequence: TGCGCCAGCAGTTGCTGCGACAGGGGGACCCTCGGGGAGCTGTTTTTT. It yields the protein CASSCCDRGTLGELFF.

The rearrangement joins TRBV7-9 to TRBJ1-2; 7 bases match TRBD1. The CDR3 spans 15 residues. CDR1 SEHNR and CDR2 FQNEAQ come from the germline V gene (reference sequence). The trim removed 1 base at V and 3 bases at J, leaving 5 bases unmatched. The CDR3 region has the DNA TGTGCCAGCAGCTTAGGTGACGACAGGGACTATGGCTACACCTTC. Translating it yields CASSLGDDRDYGYTF.